A single sample gave rise to the 26 T cell receptor beta chains below, sequenced in a study of blood T cell repertoires in COVID-19. Some clones are missing from TCRdb's copy, which holds only in-frame ones; the method was immunoSEQ multiplex PCR. The sample includes 220,000 or so clones, about 85% seen only once; the top ten take around 9.6%. Source material: peripheral blood. The receptors stem from a woman in her forties or fifties with COVID-19, enrolled during active disease.

V gene TRBV30 combines with J gene TRBJ2-3; D call uncertain. Trimming shortened V by 3 bases and J by 3 bases, and 10 bases separated the two germline ends. Germline CDR1 reads GTSNPN; CDR2 reads SVGIG (reference sequence). The CDR3 has 13 amino acids. In DNA, the CDR3 is TGTGCCTGGAGCCCCCTCGGGACAGATACGCAGTATTTT. Residues: CAWSPLGTDTQYF.

This chain uses TRBV9 with TRBJ2-7, with TRBD1 identical over 8 bases. Germline V lookup: CDR1 SGDLS, CDR2 YYNGEE. V shed 2 bases and J 6 bases; nucleotides not matched to a gene: 10. The CDR3 spans 15 residues. This CDR3 is CASSVGVGQGVEQYF. Written as DNA, the CDR3 is TGTGCCAGCAGCGTGGGGGTTGGACAGGGAGTCGAGCAGTACTTC.

V is TRBV11-2 and J is TRBJ1-1; TRBD1 is a possible D gene (6 bases). CDR3 length: 15 residues. Germline CDR1 and CDR2: SGHAT and FQNNGV. V dropped 0 bases and J dropped 0 bases, with 8 bases sitting between them. CDR3 sequence (DNA): TGTGCCAGCAGCTTAGATGGACAGATGAACACTGAAGCTTTCTTT. Translation gives CASSLDGQMNTEAFF.

This rearrangement joins TRBV27 to TRBJ1-2, with D perhaps matching TRBD1 (5 bases). CDR1 MNHEY and CDR2 SMNVEV come from the germline V gene (reference sequence). This CDR3 has 12 amino acids. V shed 7 bases and J shed 8 bases, with 14 bases lying between them. The CDR3 reads CASNPQGGGYTF. CDR3 coding DNA: TGTGCCAGCAACCCCCAGGGAGGGGGCTACACCTTC.

J is TRBJ1-3 and V is TRBV30; the D gene is possibly TRBD1 (5 bases). The CDR3 consists of 13 residues. V shed 2 bases and J shed 4 bases, with 9 bases lying between them. Germline CDR1 reads GTSNPN; CDR2 reads SVGIG (reference sequence). The CDR3 DNA sequence: TGTGCCTGGAGTCTGGGGCCCGGAAACACCATATATTTT. Translated: CAWSLGPGNTIYF. Full variable domain (rest looked up from reference TRBV30 and TRBJ1-3): SQTIHQWPATLVQPVGSPLSLECTVEGTSNPNLYWYRQAAGRGLQLLFYSVGIGQISSEVPQNLSASRPQDRQFILSSKKLLLSDSGFYLCAWSLGPGNTIYFGEGSWLTVV.

The chain uses TRBV7-2 and TRBJ1-6; the match to TRBD1 covers 8 bases. The trim removed 6 bases at V and 2 bases at J, leaving 6 bases unmatched. This CDR3 spans 16 amino acids. CDR1 and CDR2 (germline): SGHTA, FQGNSA. The CDR3 DNA is TGTGCCAGCAGACCGAGACAGGGGACCTATAATTCACCCCTCCACTTT. It yields the protein CASRPRQGTYNSPLHF.

The chain employs TRBV27 and TRBJ2-3; 11 bases match TRBD2. Losses at the gene ends were 3 bases for V and 5 bases for J; bases not matched to a gene: 4. Germline V gene sequence: CDR1 MNHEY, CDR2 SMNVEV (reference sequence). The CDR3 covers 15 residues. The CDR3 bases are TGTGCCAGCAGTTTTAGCGGGGGGGACGGAGATACGCAGTATTTT. Translation gives CASSFSGGDGDTQYF.

The V call is TRBV7-2, the J call TRBJ2-5; the match to TRBD1 covers 7 bases. Germline CDR1 and CDR2: SGHTA and FQGNSA. Unmatched junction bases numbered 7, after V lost 1 base and J lost 5 bases. CDR3 length: 15 residues. DNA of the CDR3: TGTGCCAGCAGCTTAGTGAGGGGGCCGGGGGAGACCCAGTACTTC. Its protein is CASSLVRGPGETQYF.

This sequence joins TRBV6-6 and TRBJ2-4; no clear D. This CDR3 has 13 amino acids. Germline V CDR1 and CDR2: MNHNY, SVGAGI (reference sequence). With 4 bases removed from V and 9 bases from J, the gap between germline ends came to 13 bases. This chain's CDR3 is CASSSARNGIQYF. CDR3 bases: TGTGCCAGCAGTTCGGCGCGGAACGGCATTCAGTACTTC.

V is TRBV6-5 and J is TRBJ2-2, with unresolved D. V shed 5 bases and J shed 6 bases, with 10 bases lying between them. Per the germline V gene, CDR1 is MNHEY and CDR2 is SVGAGI. The CDR3 runs 13 residues. CDR3 in DNA: TGTGCCAGCAGTCCTCACATATCCGGGGAGCTGTTTTTT. The encoded protein is CASSPHISGELFF.

The CDR3 is CASIEWPFRQGLGGYTF. For the CDR3, the DNA is TGTGCCAGCATCGAATGGCCCTTTCGACAGGGGTTGGGTGGCTACACCTTC. The chain has TRBV16 and TRBJ1-2; TRBD1 matches 8 bases. The CDR3 is 17 residues long. V was pared by 7 bases and J by 7 bases, with 20 bases of the junction left unmatched. CDR1 is KGHSY and CDR2 is FQNENV in the germline V gene.

The table lists this clone with a few counts. This rearrangement joins TRBV5-4 to TRBJ2-7, with a weak D call TRBD2 (5 bases). Germline CDR1 is SGHNT and CDR2 is YYREEE (reference sequence). The CDR3 contains 12 residues. V lost 7 bases and J 4 bases, leaving 12 bases between the germline ends. DNA of the CDR3: TGTGCCAGCGGGCCACCGGGGTACGAGCAGTACTTC. This sequence encodes CASGPPGYEQYF.

This chain links TRBV19 with TRBJ1-2; the match to TRBD1 covers 10 bases. Germline values: CDR1 LNHDA, CDR2 SQIVND (reference sequence). The V segment lost 1 base and the J segment 6 bases; nucleotides outside the gene matches: 8. The CDR3 covers 16 residues. The CDR3 is CASSIAHPGTGDGYTF. The DNA of the CDR3 is TGTGCCAGTAGTATAGCACATCCCGGGACAGGGGATGGCTACACCTTC.

The chain employs TRBV28 and TRBJ2-2; D call uncertain. The CDR3 spans 12 residues. Trimming took off 6 bases at V and 6 bases at J, with 8 bases between the two ends. Germline loops: CDR1 MDHEN, CDR2 SYDVKM. CDR3 protein: CASRAVPGELFF. CDR3 sequence (DNA): TGTGCCAGCAGGGCCGTCCCCGGGGAGCTGTTTTTT.

The V gene is TRBV15, the J gene TRBJ2-7; 7 nucleotides agree with TRBD1. The germline gives CDR1 LNHNV, CDR2 YYDKDF (reference sequence). The CDR3 contains 15 residues. V was clipped by 1 base and J by 3 bases; unmatched bases: 6. CDR3 in amino acids: CATSRADRAGYEQYV. The DNA of the CDR3 is TGTGCCACCAGCAGAGCCGACAGGGCGGGCTACGAGCAGTACGTC.

The chain combines TRBV5-4 with TRBJ2-5, with 8 bases lining up with TRBD1. Germline V gene data show CDR1 as SGHNT and CDR2 as YYREEE (reference sequence). This CDR3 is built from 16 residues. The trim removed 4 bases at V and 3 bases at J, leaving 11 bases unmatched. CDR3 protein: CASSDIFGDRKETQYF. The CDR3 DNA is TGTGCCAGCAGCGATATTTTTGGGGACAGGAAAGAGACCCAGTACTTC.

V is TRBV28 and J is TRBJ1-4; D unclear. The CDR3 sequence is 16 residues long. Trimming cost V 1 base and J 4 bases, with 13 bases left between them. The germline V gene encodes CDR1 MDHEN and CDR2 SYDVKM. CDR3 amino acids: CASSLSKPRNNEKLFF. The CDR3 DNA sequence: TGTGCCAGCAGTTTATCAAAGCCCCGAAATAATGAAAAACTGTTTTTT.

The J gene is TRBJ2-2, the V gene TRBV5-1; D is unclear. The CDR3 runs 14 residues. V shed 0 bases and J shed 1 base, with 4 bases lying between them. CDR1 and CDR2 (germline): SGHRS, YFSETQ. As DNA, the CDR3 is TGCGCCAGCAGCTTGGCCGTGAACACCGGGGAGCTGTTTTTT. Protein sequence: CASSLAVNTGELFF.

This sequence joins TRBV6-1 and TRBJ1-1, with D unresolved. This CDR3 spans 13 amino acids. Per germline, CDR1 MNHNS and CDR2 SASEGT. Trimming stripped 3 bases from V and 4 bases from J, with 9 bases between. CDR3 DNA: TGTGCCAGCAGTGATAGCGTTCTCACTGAAGCTTTCTTT. Translation gives CASSDSVLTEAFF.

The rearrangement joins TRBV6-4 to TRBJ1-2; maybe TRBD1 (5 bases). Germline-derived CDR1 and CDR2 are MRHNA and SNTAGT. The V end lost 3 bases, the J end lost 4 bases, and 15 bases lay between the germline ends. CDR3 length equals 15 residues. Written as DNA, the CDR3 is TGTGCCAGCAGTGAAAGTCCCGGGGGGATCTATGGCTACACCTTC. It translates to CASSESPGGIYGYTF.

This clone was detected once. The rearrangement uses TRBV6-5 and TRBJ2-7; D might be TRBD2 (7 bases). V lost 5 bases and J 4 bases, leaving 18 bases between the germline ends. The germline V gene encodes CDR1 MNHEY and CDR2 SVGAGI. The CDR3 is 15 amino acids. The DNA for the CDR3 is TGTGCCAGCAGTCCCCCTACGGGGGGCCGGTACGAGCAGTACTTC. Amino acid sequence: CASSPPTGGRYEQYF.

This chain uses TRBV2 with TRBJ2-2; TRBD2 is a possible D gene (5 bases). The CDR3 length is 16 residues. V was cut by 2 bases and J by 1 base, with 11 bases left in between. Germline CDR1 reads SNHLY; CDR2 reads FYNNEI. CDR3 sequence reads: CASSEFLAGNTGELFF. CDR3 in DNA: TGTGCCAGCAGTGAATTCCTAGCTGGGAACACCGGGGAGCTGTTTTTT.

This chain connects TRBV19 to TRBJ1-1; TRBD1 might be the D (5 bases). Trimming took 4 bases from V and 5 from J, leaving 14 bases between them. Germline V gene data show CDR1 as LNHDA and CDR2 as SQIVND (reference sequence). The CDR3 extends over 14 amino acids. The CDR3 DNA reads TGTGCCAGTAGTACGACAGCCTACTATACTGAAGCTTTCTTT. Protein product: CASSTTAYYTEAFF.

The V and J genes are TRBV28 and TRBJ1-6; the match to TRBD1 covers 9 bases. The CDR3 spans 15 residues. Germline CDR1 MDHEN, CDR2 SYDVKM. The junction had 9 bases not matched to a gene; V was cut back by 8 bases and J by 7 bases. CDR3 nucleotides: TGTGCCAGCGGACTCCCGGGACAGGGAAATTCACCCCTCCACTTT. This gives the protein CASGLPGQGNSPLHF.

The chain links TRBV5-1 to TRBJ1-5; 9 bases match TRBD1. Germline CDR1 reads SGHRS; CDR2 reads YFSETQ. The V segment lost 3 bases and the J segment 3 bases; nucleotides outside the gene matches: 4. This CDR3 is 15 amino acids long. CDR3 protein: CASSSRDRDNQPQHF. Here the CDR3 DNA reads TGCGCCAGCAGCTCCCGGGACAGGGACAATCAGCCCCAGCATTTT.

The CDR3 nucleotides read TGTGCCAGCAGCTTAGCCGAGACAGGACACTATGGCTACACCTTC. It is translated as CASSLAETGHYGYTF. The gene calls are TRBV11-2 and TRBJ1-2, with D possibly matching TRBD1 (6 bases). CDR3 length: 15 amino acids. V shed 1 base and J shed 3 bases, with 12 bases lying between them. Germline V gene data show CDR1 as SGHAT and CDR2 as FQNNGV. Supplemented by reference TRBV11-2 and TRBJ1-2, the full variable domain reads EAGVAQSPRYKIIEKRQSVAFWCNPISGHATLYWYQQILGQGPKLLIQFQNNGVVDDSQLPKDRFSAERLKGVDSTLKIQPAKLEDSAVYLCASSLAETGHYGYTFGSGTRLTVV.